A single sample gave rise to the 8 T cell receptor beta chains below, sequenced in a study of cytomegalovirus exposure and HLA in healthy donors. It was with 60 Vbeta and 13 Jbeta primers that the PCR ran. The protocol was immunoSEQ multiplex PCR, while the TCRdb copy is restricted to in-frame clones and leaves out a portion. The repertoire consists of some 90,000 clones, with around 81% occurring once and the leading ten covering approximately 4%. Sequences were obtained from PBMCs. The receptors come from a woman aged 70-85 years in good health and CMV-seropositive.

The chain combines TRBV9 with TRBJ1-5; weak D call: TRBD1 (5 bases). There are 15 residues in the CDR3. Germline values: CDR1 SGDLS, CDR2 YYNGEE. V gave up 3 bases and J gave up 0 bases, with 10 bases separating them. CDR3 in amino acids: CASSGRGDSNQPQHF. The CDR3 DNA reads TGTGCCAGCAGCGGCCGGGGGGATAGCAATCAGCCCCAGCATTTT.

The chain has TRBV18 and TRBJ2-5; D might be TRBD2 (5 bases). The germline V gene encodes CDR1 KGHSH and CDR2 LQKENI. The V end lost 9 bases, the J end lost 3 bases, and 26 bases lay between the germline ends. CDR3 length: 17 residues. CDR3 DNA sequence: TGTGCCAGTCACCGGTCGTGGAGGACCTACCGGAAAGAGACCCAGTACTTC. Amino acid sequence: CASHRSWRTYRKETQYF.

This clone was seen a single time. V and J are TRBV28 and TRBJ2-5, with D unresolved. Germline V gene lookup returns CDR1 MDHEN and CDR2 SYDVKM. The CDR3 consists of 14 residues. V gave up 7 bases and J gave up 2 bases, with 14 bases separating them. CDR3 region: CASNGWAAQETQYF. The CDR3 nucleotides read TGTGCCAGCAATGGATGGGCCGCTCAAGAGACCCAGTACTTC. The entire variable domain, with the rest obtained from reference TRBV28 and TRBJ2-5, is as follows: DVKVTQSSRYLVKRTGEKVFLECVQDMDHENMFWYRQDPGLGLRLIYFSYDVKMKEKGDIPEGYSVSREKKERFSLILESASTNQTSMYLCASNGWAAQETQYFGPGTRLLVL.

V and J are TRBV5-4 and TRBJ2-1; TRBD2 matches 7 bases. The V segment lost 1 base and the J segment 5 bases; nucleotides outside the gene matches: 6. The CDR3 totals 15 residues. Germline assignment: CDR1 SGHNT and CDR2 YYREEE (reference sequence). In nucleotides, the CDR3 is TGTGCCAGCAGCTTGACGGGGGAGGGGCACAATGAGCAGTTCTTC. Encoded protein: CASSLTGEGHNEQFF.

The V call is TRBV7-8, the J call TRBJ1-4; D unresolved. Trimming took 7 bases from V and 5 from J, leaving 14 bases between them. CDR1 is SGHVS and CDR2 is FQNEAQ in the germline V gene. CDR3 length: 14 amino acids. The CDR3 sequence: CASTPREENEKLFF. The CDR3 DNA reads as TGTGCCAGCACCCCCCGAGAAGAAAATGAAAAACTGTTTTTT.

The gene calls are TRBV7-2 and TRBJ2-1; 10 nucleotides agree with TRBD1. Germline V gene sequence: CDR1 SGHTA, CDR2 FQGNSA. Unmatched junction bases numbered 6, after V lost 5 bases and J lost 8 bases. The CDR3 has 14 amino acids. DNA for the CDR3: TGTGCCAGCAGCCAAGACAGGGGGCAGGATGAGCAGTTCTTC. Protein: CASSQDRGQDEQFF.

This clone was counted a few times. The rearrangement links TRBV9 to TRBJ2-5; D gene unclear. Trimming stripped 0 bases from V and 5 bases from J, with 5 bases between. CDR3 length: 12 residues. Germline CDR1 is SGDLS and CDR2 is YYNGEE. CDR3 protein: CASSVDLETQYF. In nucleotides, the CDR3 is TGTGCCAGCAGCGTAGATCTGGAGACCCAGTACTTC. The full variable domain, rest sourced from reference TRBV9 and TRBJ2-5, is DSGVTQTPKHLITATGQRVTLRCSPRSGDLSVYWYQQSLDQGLQFLIQYYNGEERAKGNILERFSAQQFPDLHSELNLSSLELGDSALYFCASSVDLETQYFGPGTRLLVL.

CDR3 protein: CASSDPDGRGDIQYF. For the CDR3, the DNA is TGTGCCAGCAGTGATCCCGACGGCCGGGGAGACATTCAGTACTTC. This rearrangement joins TRBV2 to TRBJ2-4; tentatively, D is TRBD2 (5 bases). This CDR3 has 15 residues. Germline values: CDR1 SNHLY, CDR2 FYNNEI. The V end lost 3 bases, the J end lost 8 bases, and 17 bases lay between the germline ends.